One sample yielded the 18 T cell receptor beta chains listed below, sequenced in a study of neurological immune-mediated disorders. Each CDR3 protein is one row after TCRdb ran MiXCR on the 5' RACE reads. The profile shows about 74,000 distinct CDR3 sequences, 4% to 6% of them singletons. Sequencing input: PBMCs. Receptors were obtained from a man between 18 and 35 years old with multiple sclerosis.

A remark on this clonotype: It may be a read error: a sequence one base away is much more abundant. No conserved phenylalanine or tryptophan ends this CDR3, so it is likely a read error. This chain connects TRBV20-1 to TRBJ2-6, with unresolved D. Germline loops: CDR1 DFQATT, CDR2 SNEGSKA (reference sequence). Trimming took off 6 bases at V and 0 bases at J, with 6 bases between the two ends. The CDR3 has 13 residues. In DNA, the CDR3 is TGCAGTGCGAGCCCCTCTGGGGCCAACGTCCTGACTTGC. This translates into CSASPSGANVLTC.

The table lists this clonotype with many counts. The gene calls are TRBV7-2 and TRBJ2-1; D may be TRBD2 (5 bases). V was shortened by 5 bases and J by 9 bases, with 20 bases between the two germline ends. The CDR3 is 15 amino acids. Germline CDR1 SGHTA, CDR2 FQGNSA. Here the CDR3 reads CASSLASSRSSEQFF. DNA for the CDR3: TGTGCCAGCAGCCTTGCTAGCTCGCGGTCTTCTGAGCAGTTCTTC.

The chain combines TRBV6-6 with TRBJ2-3; no clear D. The CDR3 totals 15 residues. Germline CDR1 reads MNHNY; CDR2 reads SVGAGI (reference sequence). Trimming stripped 2 bases from V and 1 base from J, with 10 bases between. The CDR3 bases are TGTGCCAGCAGTTACGTAGGTAGGGGCACAGATACGCAGTATTTT. It translates to CASSYVGRGTDTQYF.

Many counts were recorded for this clonotype. The chain uses TRBV7-2 and TRBJ2-5; 7 bases fit TRBD1. The germline V gene encodes CDR1 SGHTA and CDR2 FQGNSA. V lost 3 bases to trimming and J lost 4 bases; unmatched junction nucleotides: 5. CDR3 length equals 14 residues. In DNA form, the CDR3 reads TGTGCCAGCAGCTTCTCATACAGGGGAGAGACCCAGTACTTC. It specifies CASSFSYRGETQYF.

This clonotype has more than one count but fewer than ten. This chain's CDR3 is CARTSGTLYF. The CDR3, as DNA: TGTGCCAGAACCTCCGGGACGTTGTACTTC. V gene TRBV2 combines with J gene TRBJ2-5; D assignment may be TRBD1 or TRBD2 (5 bases each). The CDR3 extends over 10 amino acids. The germline V gene has CDR1 SNHLY and CDR2 FYNNEI. Trimming took off 9 bases at V and 13 bases at J, with 15 bases between the two ends.

In this sample, this clonotype turned up many times. The chain couples TRBV12-3 or TRBV12-4 to TRBJ2-2; a weak D match, TRBD2 (5 bases). The CDR3 is made up of 15 amino acids. Trimming took off 4 bases at V and 0 bases at J, with 9 bases between the two ends. This CDR3 reads CASSYRGPNTGELFF. CDR3 nucleotide sequence: TGTGCCAGCAGTTATCGGGGTCCGAACACCGGGGAGCTGTTTTTT.

This clonotype was seen ten or more times. V is TRBV28 and J is TRBJ1-2, with TRBD1 identical over 7 bases. The CDR3 is made up of 13 amino acids. Germline V gives CDR1 MDHEN, CDR2 SYDVKM. With V trimmed by 7 bases and J by 4 bases, 6 bases remained unmatched. The CDR3 sequence is CASTRQGGYGYTF. CDR3 bases: TGTGCCAGCACAAGACAGGGTGGCTATGGCTACACCTTC.

This clonotype was detected many times. The chain combines TRBV15 with TRBJ2-7; 12 bases are a match to TRBD1. Trimming took 0 bases from V and 5 from J; bases not matched to a gene: 5. The CDR3 is 16 amino acids. Germline-derived CDR1 and CDR2 are LNHNV and YYDKDF (reference sequence). The CDR3 coding sequence is TGTGCCACCAGCAGAGAGGTAGGGACAGGGGGCGACGAGCAGTACTTC. It translates to CATSREVGTGGDEQYF.

The sample holds one count of this clonotype. The CDR3: CASSQKTLNTEAFF. The CDR3, as DNA: TGTGCCAGCTCACAGAAAACCCTGAACACTGAAGCTTTCTTT. V and J are TRBV18 and TRBJ1-1; D gene ambiguous. This CDR3 spans 14 amino acids. Germline-derived CDR1 and CDR2 are KGHSH and LQKENI. With 4 bases removed from V and 0 bases from J, the gap between germline ends came to 9 bases.

Comment on this clonotype: A read error may explain this, as a much larger clone is one base away. The chain couples TRBV29-1 to TRBJ2-3; D not certain. V was cut by 3 bases and J by 2 bases, with 9 bases left in between. CDR1 and CDR2 from the germline V gene are SQVTM and ANQGSEA. The CDR3 contains 13 residues. CDR3 nucleotide sequence: TGCAGCGTTGATGGGAAGGCCACAGATACGCAGTATTTT. It translates to CSVDGKATDTQYF.

This clonotype was seen ten or more times. The chain uses TRBV10-3 and TRBJ2-1; 11 bases fit TRBD2. Germline CDR1 ENHRY, CDR2 SYGVKD. Trimming at V came to 6 bases and at J to 1 base, leaving 5 bases not matched to a gene. The CDR3 sequence is 16 residues long. The CDR3 nucleotides are TGTGCCATCAGGGCCGGGACTAGCGGATCCTACAATGAGCAGTTCTTC. This gives the protein CAIRAGTSGSYNEQFF.

The sample holds many counts of this clonotype. V gene TRBV24-1 combines with J gene TRBJ2-2; no firm D call. CDR1 and CDR2 (germline): KGHDR, SFDVKD. This CDR3 has 15 amino acids. Deletions cut 5 bases from V and 5 bases from J, with 14 bases between. The CDR3 sequence: CATSAFLGDTGELFF. The DNA of the CDR3 is TGTGCCACCAGTGCTTTCCTAGGAGATACCGGGGAGCTGTTTTTT.

At least ten counts were recorded for this clonotype. The chain's CDR3 is CSAEGLAGALEQFF. The CDR3 coding sequence is TGCAGTGCTGAAGGACTAGCGGGGGCTTTAGAGCAGTTCTTC. This chain connects TRBV20-1 to TRBJ2-1; the match to TRBD2 covers 13 bases. The V segment lost 5 bases and the J segment 10 bases; nucleotides outside the gene matches: 8. CDR1 is DFQATT, CDR2 SNEGSKA, per germline (reference sequence). The length of the CDR3 is 14 residues.

This clonotype occurred many times. J is TRBJ2-1 and V is TRBV4-2, with 8 nucleotides matching TRBD2. The CDR3 covers 16 residues. The germline CDR1 and CDR2 sequences are LGHNA and YNFKEQ. Losses at the gene ends were 0 bases for V and 3 bases for J; bases not matched to a gene: 4. CDR3 residues: CASSQDPSGGYNEQFF. CDR3 bases: TGTGCCAGCAGCCAAGATCCCAGCGGGGGCTACAATGAGCAGTTCTTC.

The sample holds many counts of this clonotype. The chain employs TRBV20-1 and TRBJ1-4; no firm D call. Germline V gives CDR1 DFQATT, CDR2 SNEGSKA (reference sequence). The CDR3 has 14 residues. The V end was cut by 3 bases, the J end by 0 bases, with 8 bases between. CDR3 DNA: TGCAGTGCTAGTTTCGGCTCAACTAATGAAAAACTGTTTTTT. It specifies CSASFGSTNEKLFF.

This clonotype was detected ten times or more. The chain joins TRBV12-3 or TRBV12-4 to TRBJ2-1, with 9 bases that match TRBD2. The CDR3 loop spans 17 amino acids. Unmatched junction bases numbered 11, after V lost 1 base and J lost 7 bases. The chain's CDR3 is CASSLEGGSGGRNEQFF. In DNA, the CDR3 is TGTGCCAGCAGTTTAGAAGGAGGGAGCGGGGGGAGGAATGAGCAGTTCTTC.

This clonotype was counted at least ten times. The rearrangement joins TRBV7-2 to TRBJ2-3; D remains unclear. The V end was cut by 4 bases, the J end by 0 bases, with 11 bases between. Germline V gene sequence: CDR1 SGHTA, CDR2 FQGNSA. CDR3 length: 15 amino acids. CDR3 region: CASSSPTESTDTQYF. The CDR3 DNA follows: TGTGCCAGCAGCTCCCCGACCGAGAGCACAGATACGCAGTATTTT.

This clonotype came up many times. The J gene is TRBJ1-2, the V gene TRBV5-5; D uncertain. The V gene's germline CDR1 is SGHKS and CDR2 YYEKEE (reference sequence). V lost 0 bases to trimming and J lost 5 bases, with 14 bases between them. The CDR3 runs 15 residues. As DNA, the CDR3 is TGTGCCAGCAGCTTGGGTCAGACGAAGGATTATGGCTACACCTTC. As protein: CASSLGQTKDYGYTF.